This TCR beta chain came from a study of CD8+CD57+ T cells in acquired aplastic anemia. On the study more broadly: Reads per healthy sample averaged roughly 9.9 million (CD4+) and 11.0 million (CD8+).

The study, taken as a whole, reports: Significance was not reached for CD8+ Simpson's diversity between patients and controls.

In regard to this clonotype: Its specificity is not known.

Profiles of TCR beta VDJ and CDR3 were generated from a genomic DNA template. TCRdb processed the reads anew with MiXCR; each CDR3 protein has one entry. The sample records 200,000 to 250,000 distinct CDR3 sequences, approximately 57% being singletons. The TCR comes from a human donor in good health. The source material was sorted CD4+, CD8+, or CD8+CD57+ T cells (not recorded which) from PBMCs.

The CDR3 coding sequence is TGTGCCAGCATGAGGGGACAGCTTAATTCACCCCTCCACTTT. Translated: CASMRGQLNSPLHF. V gene TRBV2 combines with J gene TRBJ1-6, with 7 bases fitting TRBD1. Germline-derived CDR1 and CDR2 are SNHLY and FYNNEI. This CDR3 region has 14 residues. The ends lost 7 bases at V and 6 bases at J; junction bases unmatched: 6.